This T cell receptor (beta chain) was captured by sequencing in a study of T cell repertoires in aging, cancer and after chemotherapy. Background on the study: Donor ages fell into six groups from 30 or younger up to 70 or older. Patients with glioblastoma brain tumors were sampled before and after temozolomide-based therapy. Findings of the study overall: Compared with age-matched healthy donors, untreated hematological or solid cancer patients showed higher blood TCR clonality.

Notes on this clonotype: Its cognate antigen is unknown.

Germline CDR1 is SGHRS and CDR2 is YFSETQ. V shed 0 bases and J shed 7 bases, with 11 bases lying between them. The CDR3 length is 14 residues. Multiplex touch-down PCR with TRB-A/B primers amplified rearranged V-D-J TRB sequences. One entry per CDR3 protein results from TCRdb running MiXCR on the multiplex PCR reads. This sample yields 1,200 or so distinct CDR3 sequences, of which about a sixth are seen a single time; roughly a sixth belongs to the top ten. Peripheral blood genomic DNA, not sorted cells or RNA, was the template. The material sequenced was blood. V is TRBV5-1 and J is TRBJ2-1, with D unclear. This clonotype was sampled from a human donor with a solid tumor. The CDR3 sequence: CASSLGEITNEQFF. DNA for the CDR3: TGCGCCAGCAGCTTGGGCGAGATTACTAATGAGCAGTTCTTC.